The source of this T cell receptor (beta chain) is a study of response to subunit inactivated influenza vaccine. V dropped 0 bases and J dropped 3 bases, with 9 bases sitting between them. The germline CDR1 and CDR2 sequences are MNHEY and SVGAGI. The CDR3 is 14 amino acids. Findings and limits, study-wide: There was a suggestion from the authors that each seasonal influenza vaccination recruits few new T cells.

Points on this clonotype: The antigen is not known.

TCRdb analysed the RT-PCR reads with MiXCR anew, one entry per CDR3 protein. The sample includes about 800,000 distinct CDR3 sequences, approximately 21% of them seen just once. V and J are TRBV6-5 and TRBJ2-7; D may be TRBD2 (6 bases). The sequencing used PBMCs from blood, collected more than 4 days after vaccination. The source of this sequence is a man over 45 who received an inactivated influenza vaccine. In DNA, the CDR3 is TGTGCCAGCAGTTACTCGTACGGGGGCTACGAGCAGTACTTC. Translating gives CASSYSYGGYEQYF.